Included here is one T cell receptor (beta chain) sequence, with context. This clonotype came up a few times. Its antigen has not been determined. The input lacks base qualities; no much larger clone sits a single base away. Trimming removed 4 bases from V and 4 bases from J; the gene matches leave 7 bases unexplained. The CDR3 measures 15 amino acids from cysteine to phenylalanine. Here the CDR3 DNA is all that survives: 45 bases in frame from base 1. The germline V gene gives CDR1 as MGHRA and CDR2 as YSYEKL. The sample belongs to a study of regulatory T cells in long-lasting Graves disease (dated by TCRdb to the early 2020s). About the study as a whole: Newly diagnosed Graves' disease patients had taken antithyroid drugs for less than 3 months. This study used TCR sequencing and RNA sequencing of peripheral blood to compare persistent Graves' disease patients against newly diagnosed Graves' disease patients. The study was conducted in China and was registered as a clinical trial. A total of 33 samples underwent TCR sequencing: around 13 from persistent and some 20 from newly diagnosed Graves' disease patients. Overall study outcomes, separate from this receptor: Lower TCR Shannon entropy and fewer highly expanded clones were observed in persistent Graves' disease patients than in newly diagnosed patients, which suggested clonal expansion. The small sample size was acknowledged by the authors as a limitation that may reduce accuracy. TRBV28, TRBJ1-2 and TRBJ2-5 were preferentially used in persistent disease, while TRBV20-1 and TRBJ2-1 were favored in newly diagnosed disease. More public clonotypes were shared among persistent patients (roughly 2,700) than among newly diagnosed patients (under 1,000). Sequencing and analysis were limited to the TCR beta chain. Because the primary lesion, thyroid tissue, could not be accessed, the study looked at peripheral blood alone.

The meaning of the sample's time point label: newly diagnosed GD, antithyroid drugs for less than 3 months. For both TCR sequencing and RNA sequencing, RNA was extracted from PBMCs using TRIzol. Graves' disease was diagnosed according to American Thyroid Association guidelines. Recruitment of patients was carried out at an endocrinology department in Xi'an, China. Each patient gave about 8.1 milliliters of peripheral blood, collected in an EDTA anticoagulant tube. Ficoll Paque Plus density gradient separation was used to isolate PBMCs, and no additional T cell sorting was done. An Agilent 2100 Bioanalyzer and agarose gel were used to assess RNA quality, and a NanoDrop 2000 was used to measure RNA concentration. The library relied on multiplex PCR. The sequencer listed for this sample is Illumina HiSeq 4000. To build TCR beta libraries, CDR3 regions were amplified by Arm-PCR using iRepertoire HTBI primers. Before sequencing, the PCR products went through gel purification. On the study's bioinformatics: Gene usage analysis of CDR3 amino acid clonotypes used the roughly 62 TRBV and 14 to 15 TRBJ segments found across samples. Filtered high-quality paired reads were merged into contigs using COPE and FqMerger. BLAST was used to align contigs to IMGT TRBV, TRBD and TRBJ reference genes, and CDR3 was defined according to IMGT. Any clonotype with a frequency above 0.1% was counted as a highly expanded clone. Shannon entropy was used to measure repertoire diversity, and the Gini coefficient was used to measure V-J evenness. Clonotypes shared by more than one individual were considered public. TCRdb reprocessed the public reads (quality trimming at Q25 with fastp, clone calling with MiXCR) and kept in-frame beta chains. Rows are unified per CDR3 protein, each entry keeping the most common DNA and genes. TCRdb, rather than the study authors, made the V and J calls. The sample records a few hundred thousand distinct CDR3 sequences, 10% to 15% of which are singletons. The ten most abundant clones make up approximately 17% of the sample.

These data were also reused for a study on T cells in Graves' hyperthyroidism and ophthalmopathy. As that second paper reports: Graves' hyperthyroidism was defined as stable when no progression to ophthalmopathy occurred over 18 months of follow-up. Hyperthyroidism patients were newly diagnosed, had a disease duration of under 2 months, and were aged 18 to 65 years. The study excluded patients with uncontrolled infections, other autoimmune diseases, pregnancy or lactation. Diagnoses were established on the basis of clinical symptoms, serum thyroxine and TRAb, thyroid ultrasound, and orbital computed tomography. For the first round of RT-PCR on the TCR CDR3, the HTBI primer set was used together with the Qiagen OneStep RT-PCR kit. Most expanded thyroid clonotypes (frequency above 0.001) were also detected in blood, suggesting blood repertoires may reflect thyroid immune responses. A 13 V-J signature model separated ophthalmopathy from stable hyperthyroidism, with around 90% sensitivity and 81% to 83% specificity in cross-validation and 80%/75% in testing. In validation, the model predicted progression to ophthalmopathy a median of approximately 6.6 months before onset, with roughly 68% sensitivity and about 75% specificity. To identify distinguishing TCR V-J signatures, a discovery cohort of around 98 patients was used, comprising 43 with Graves' ophthalmopathy and approximately 57 with stable Graves' hyperthyroidism. Prospective prediction of ophthalmopathy was tested in an independent validation cohort consisting of some 19 hyperthyroidism patients and more than 15 patients who later progressed to ophthalmopathy. The 100 discovery patients were divided at random into training and test sets in a 7:3 ratio. In roughly six Graves' hyperthyroidism patients, the study also compared T-cell repertoires from thyroid tissue with T-cell repertoires from blood. Following sampling, methimazole starting at 30 mg daily was given to hyperthyroidism patients, and high-dose intravenous methylprednisolone was given to ophthalmopathy patients. Libraries were constructed in a second round of multiplex PCR, after which size selection and purification were performed. Paired-end sequencing of the libraries was performed with 100 bp reads on an Illumina HiSeq2000. SOAPnuke was used to process the raw data, removing reads that contained adapters or uncalled bases, had a mean Phred below 15, or lacked an exact match to the constant primer or identifier. COPE v1.2.5 was used to merge the high-quality paired reads, and each unique nucleotide sequence was defined as a clonotype. MiTCR v1.1 was used to align clonotypes to the IMGT TRBV, TRBD and TRBJ reference segments. Analysis was restricted to V-J combinations with a frequency above 0.0001, which covered 99.2% of repertoires. The TCS score was defined as F50 (clonal expansion) divided by E x V (chaos), with BLOSUM62-based TCRdist calculated between CDR3 peptides within each V-J. Welch's t-statistics and random forest reduced around 520 V-J features to under 15, which were used in a naive Bayes classifier (R e1071). No statistical method was used to fix the sample size in advance, and group allocation was not hidden from the investigators. The paper describes TCR Vbeta CDR3 sequencing of 140 or so peripheral blood samples, made up of fewer than 50 ophthalmopathy patients, roughly 72 hyperthyroidism patients and roughly 17 progressor patients.

Source: peripheral blood mononuclear cells (PBMCs), taken at new diagnosis, from a patient treated with antithyroid drugs. The TCR sequence derives from a woman aged 18-29 years with Graves disease. Donor details come from another sample of the same person, matched by shared clones. This receptor chain uses TRBV4-1 and TRBJ1-1; 9 central nucleotides agree with TRBD1. The CDR3 protein sequence reads: CASSLWTGDTTEAFF. In nucleotide form, the sequence is TGCGCCAGCAGCCTCTGGACAGGGGATACCACTGAAGCTTTCTTT.